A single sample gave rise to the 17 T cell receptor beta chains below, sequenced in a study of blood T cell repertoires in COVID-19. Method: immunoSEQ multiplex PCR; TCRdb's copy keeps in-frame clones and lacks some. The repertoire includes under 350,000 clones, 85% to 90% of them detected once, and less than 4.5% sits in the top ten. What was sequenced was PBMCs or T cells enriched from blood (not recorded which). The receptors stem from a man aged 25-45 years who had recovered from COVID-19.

The CDR3 sequence: CASSELTGTQYF. The CDR3 DNA reads as TGTGCCAGCAGTGAATTAACGGGGACCCAGTACTTC. This chain uses TRBV6-1 with TRBJ2-5; D gene unclear. Trimming removed 2 bases at V and 7 bases at J, with 8 bases between. The CDR3 sequence is 12 residues long. Germline V gene data show CDR1 as MNHNS and CDR2 as SASEGT.

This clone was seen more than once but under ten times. The CDR3 reads CASSSDGGATDTQYF. In DNA form, the CDR3 reads TGTGCCAGCAGCTCGGACGGGGGTGCCACAGATACGCAGTATTTT. The gene calls are TRBV5-6 and TRBJ2-3; D possibly corresponds to TRBD2 (6 bases). The V end lost 3 bases, the J end lost 2 bases, and 13 bases lay between the germline ends. Germline CDR1 reads SGHDT; CDR2 reads YYEEEE. The CDR3 contains 15 residues. The variable domain in full, with the rest retrieved from reference TRBV5-6 and TRBJ2-3, is DAGVTQSPTHLIKTRGQQVTLRCSPKSGHDTVSWYQQALGQGPQFIFQYYEEEERQRGNFPDRFSGHQFPNYSSELNVNALLLGDSALYLCASSSDGGATDTQYFGPGTRLTVL.

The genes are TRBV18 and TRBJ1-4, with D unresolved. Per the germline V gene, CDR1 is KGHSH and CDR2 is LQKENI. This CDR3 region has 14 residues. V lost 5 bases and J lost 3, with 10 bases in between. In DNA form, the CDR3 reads TGTGCCAGCTCAGATACGGGAGCTAATGAAAAACTGTTTTTT. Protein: CASSDTGANEKLFF.

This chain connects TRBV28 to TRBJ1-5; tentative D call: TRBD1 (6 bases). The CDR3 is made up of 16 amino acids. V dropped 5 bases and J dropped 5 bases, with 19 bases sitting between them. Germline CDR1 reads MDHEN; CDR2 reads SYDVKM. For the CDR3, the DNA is TGTGCCAGCAGTAAGCGCTACATCAGGGGCGATCAGCCCCAGCATTTT. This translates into CASSKRYIRGDQPQHF.

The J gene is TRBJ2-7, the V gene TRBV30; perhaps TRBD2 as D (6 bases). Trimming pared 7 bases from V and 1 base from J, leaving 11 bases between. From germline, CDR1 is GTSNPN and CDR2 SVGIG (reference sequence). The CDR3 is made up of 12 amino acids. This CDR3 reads CAFGRTSYEQYF. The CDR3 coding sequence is TGTGCCTTTGGGAGGACTTCCTACGAGCAGTACTTC.

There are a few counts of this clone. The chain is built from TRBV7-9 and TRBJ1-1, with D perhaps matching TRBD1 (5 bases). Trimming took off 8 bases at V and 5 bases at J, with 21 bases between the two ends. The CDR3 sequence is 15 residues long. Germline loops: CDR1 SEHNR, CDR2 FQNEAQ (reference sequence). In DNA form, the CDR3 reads TGTGCCAGCCCGGAGACAGTCGTCGCTGGGACTGAAGCTTTCTTT. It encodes CASPETVVAGTEAFF. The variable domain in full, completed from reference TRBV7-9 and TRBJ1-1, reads DTGVSQNPRHKITKRGQNVTFRCDPISEHNRLYWYRQTLGQGPEFLTYFQNEAQLEKSRLLSDRFSAERPKGSFSTLEIQRTEQGDSAMYLCASPETVVAGTEAFFGQGTRLTVV.

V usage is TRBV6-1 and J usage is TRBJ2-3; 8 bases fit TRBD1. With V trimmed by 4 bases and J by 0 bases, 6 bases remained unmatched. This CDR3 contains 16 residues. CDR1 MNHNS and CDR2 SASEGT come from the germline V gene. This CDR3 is CASSVHRGTSTDTQYF. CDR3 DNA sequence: TGTGCCAGCAGTGTCCACAGGGGGACAAGCACAGATACGCAGTATTTT.

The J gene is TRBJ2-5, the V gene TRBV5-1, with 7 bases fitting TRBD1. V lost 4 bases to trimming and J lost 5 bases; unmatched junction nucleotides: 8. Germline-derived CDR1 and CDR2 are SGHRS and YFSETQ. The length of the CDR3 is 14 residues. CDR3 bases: TGCGCCAGCAGCAACAGGGGTGAGGGGGAGACCCAGTACTTC. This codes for CASSNRGEGETQYF.

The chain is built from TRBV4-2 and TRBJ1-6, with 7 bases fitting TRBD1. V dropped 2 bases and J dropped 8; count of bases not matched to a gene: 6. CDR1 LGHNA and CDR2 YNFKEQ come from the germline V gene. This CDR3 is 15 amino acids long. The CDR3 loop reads CASSQSGQRYSPLHF. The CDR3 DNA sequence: TGTGCCAGCAGCCAATCGGGACAGCGTTATTCACCCCTCCACTTT.

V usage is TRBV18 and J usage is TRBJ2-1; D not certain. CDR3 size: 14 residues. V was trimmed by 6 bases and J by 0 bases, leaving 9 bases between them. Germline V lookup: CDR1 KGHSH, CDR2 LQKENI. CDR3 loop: CASSPSSSYNEQFF. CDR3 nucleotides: TGTGCCAGCTCCCCCTCTAGCTCCTACAATGAGCAGTTCTTC.

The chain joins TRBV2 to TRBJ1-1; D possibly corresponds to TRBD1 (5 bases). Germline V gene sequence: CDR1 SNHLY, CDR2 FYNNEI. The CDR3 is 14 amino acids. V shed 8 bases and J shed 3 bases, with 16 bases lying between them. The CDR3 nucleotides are TGTGCCAGCCCTATTGCACCGGGGGACACTGAAGCTTTCTTT. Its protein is CASPIAPGDTEAFF.

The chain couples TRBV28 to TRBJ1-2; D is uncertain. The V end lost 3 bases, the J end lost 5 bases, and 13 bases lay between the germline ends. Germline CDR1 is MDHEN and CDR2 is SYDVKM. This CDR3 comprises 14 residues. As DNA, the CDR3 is TGTGCCAGCAGTTTTTTCGGGCGGGAATATGGCTACACCTTC. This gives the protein CASSFFGREYGYTF.

For the CDR3, the DNA is TGCGCCAGCAGCTTGGACAGGCAGGGAGGGACTGAAGCTTTCTTT. Its translation is CASSLDRQGGTEAFF. The V gene is TRBV5-1, the J gene TRBJ1-1; TRBD1 is a possible D gene (5 bases). Between the trimmed V and J ends, which lost 0 bases and 5 bases, there was a span of 14 bases. The CDR3 length is 15 residues. CDR1 SGHRS and CDR2 YFSETQ come from the germline V gene.

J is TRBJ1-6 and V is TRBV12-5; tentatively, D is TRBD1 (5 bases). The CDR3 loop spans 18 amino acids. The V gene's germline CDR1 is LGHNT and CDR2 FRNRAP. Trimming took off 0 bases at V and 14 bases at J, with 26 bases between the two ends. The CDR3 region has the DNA TGTGCTAGTGGTTTGGTAGGTGAGAGGCCGGGGGGGAGGTCGGCCCTCCACTTT. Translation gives CASGLVGERPGGRSALHF.

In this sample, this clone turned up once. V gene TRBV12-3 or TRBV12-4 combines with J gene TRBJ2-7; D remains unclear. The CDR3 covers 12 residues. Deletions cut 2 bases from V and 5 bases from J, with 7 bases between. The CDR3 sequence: CASSLLSNEQYF. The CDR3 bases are TGTGCCAGCAGTTTACTTTCTAACGAGCAGTACTTC.

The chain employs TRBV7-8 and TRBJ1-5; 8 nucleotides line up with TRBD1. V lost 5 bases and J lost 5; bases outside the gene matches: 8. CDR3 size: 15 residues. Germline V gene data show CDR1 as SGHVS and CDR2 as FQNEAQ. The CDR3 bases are TGTGCCAGCAGCACCCAGGGACAGGTTTATCAGCCCCAGCATTTT. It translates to CASSTQGQVYQPQHF.

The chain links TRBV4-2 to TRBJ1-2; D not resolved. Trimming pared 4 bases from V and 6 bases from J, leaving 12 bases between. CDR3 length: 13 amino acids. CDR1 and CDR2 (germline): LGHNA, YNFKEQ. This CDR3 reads CASSPTDGNGYTF. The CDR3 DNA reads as TGTGCCAGCAGCCCGACCGACGGGAATGGCTACACCTTC.